This is a list of T cell receptor beta chains from one sample in a study of cytotoxic CD8 clonotypes in ibrutinib-treated CLL. Sequenced by immunoSEQ multiplex PCR; TCRdb stores in-frame clones only, minus some. Among some 25,000 clones listed, 78% were seen once. Specimen: PBMCs, collected before ibrutinib treatment. Receptor source: a human donor with chronic lymphocytic leukemia. CDR3s include the opening cysteine and the closing phenylalanine or tryptophan. D genes are given only for firm matches. A row's size may be missing; if present it is once, few, many or a size class.

>TRBJ2-1|TRBV27|-|-
CASSLPGTLSNEQFF
TGTGCCAGCAGTTTACCGGGCACCCTCTCCAATGAGCAGTTCTTC
>TRBJ2-3|TRBV5-1|TRBD2|once
CASSLGATSITDTQYF
TGCGCCAGCAGCTTGGGGGCGACTAGCATCACAGATACGCAGTATTTT
>TRBJ1-1|TRBV12-5|-|few
CASGQLTGWDTEAFF
TGTGCTAGTGGTCAACTGACAGGTTGGGACACTGAAGCTTTCTTT
>TRBJ2-5|TRBV28|-|-
CASSLGGPQETQYF
TGTGCCAGCAGTTTAGGGGGCCCCCAAGAGACCCAGTACTTC
>TRBJ2-5|TRBV11-2|-|-
CASSLAAGLQETQYF
TGTGCCAGCAGCTTAGCCGCAGGACTTCAAGAGACCCAGTACTTC
>TRBJ2-1|TRBV7-2|TRBD2|once
CASSRGTSGNNEQFF
TGTGCCAGCAGCCGCGGGACTAGCGGGAACAATGAGCAGTTCTTC
>TRBJ2-2|TRBV5-1|TRBD1|few
CASQTGDTGELFF
TGCGCCTCGCAGACAGGGGACACCGGGGAGCTGTTTTTT
>TRBJ2-2|TRBV27|TRBD2|-
CASSLSLGLAGGTGELFF
TGTGCCAGCAGTTTATCGTTAGGACTAGCGGGAGGAACCGGGGAGCTGTTTTTT
>TRBJ2-1|TRBV9|-|-
CASTATGTGEQFF
TGTGCCAGCACCGCGACAGGTACGGGAGAGCAGTTCTTC
>TRBJ1-2|TRBV6-5|-|-
CASSYSKVDRGGYTF
TGTGCCAGCAGTTACTCGAAGGTGGACAGAGGTGGCTACACCTTC
>TRBJ2-4|TRBV28|-|-
CASSPGLALDIGIQYF
TGTGCCAGCAGTCCCGGGCTAGCGTTAGATATAGGCATTCAGTACTTC
>TRBJ2-1|TRBV10-1|-|once
CASSEEIAEEYNEQFF
TGCGCCAGCAGTGAGGAAATAGCGGAAGAATACAATGAGCAGTTCTTC
>TRBJ2-1|TRBV10-3|TRBD1|few
CAISRDRGSNEQFF
TGTGCCATCAGCCGGGACAGGGGTTCCAATGAGCAGTTCTTC
>TRBJ2-1|TRBV4-1|TRBD2|few
CASSHGLAGANEQFF
TGCGCCAGCAGCCACGGACTAGCGGGAGCGAATGAGCAGTTCTTC
>TRBJ2-3|TRBV5-1|TRBD2|-
CASSGKAGGPDTQYF
TGCGCCAGCAGCGGTAAAGCGGGAGGGCCGGATACGCAGTATTTT
>TRBJ2-3|TRBV7-2|-|-
CASSLAGGGGTDTQYF
TGTGCCAGCAGCTTAGCGGGAGGGGGGGGCACAGATACGCAGTATTTT
>TRBJ2-7|TRBV5-1|TRBD2|once
CASSLAGTSDYEQYF
TGCGCCAGCAGCTTGGCCGGGACTAGCGACTACGAGCAGTACTTC
>TRBJ2-2|TRBV19|-|few
CIGRSNTGELFF
TGTATTGGGCGTTCAAACACCGGGGAGCTGTTTTTT
>TRBJ2-1|TRBV27|TRBD2|-
CASSLGLASGSLDNEQFF
TGTGCCAGCAGTTTAGGATTGGCTAGCGGGAGTTTAGACAATGAGCAGTTCTTC
>TRBJ2-2|TRBV14|TRBD2|-
CAVGGVTGELFF
TGTGCCGTCGGGGGGGTCACCGGGGAGCTGTTTTTT
>TRBJ2-1|TRBV19|TRBD2|-
CASTDGASGRHEQFF
TGTGCCAGTACCGATGGGGCTAGCGGGAGACATGAGCAGTTCTTC
>TRBJ2-1|TRBV14|-|-
CASSPLGGYSYNEQFF
TGTGCCAGCAGCCCCTTAGGGGGTTACTCCTACAATGAGCAGTTCTTC
>TRBJ2-5|TRBV28|-|-
CASSFSSTGFGETQYF
TGTGCCAGCAGCTTCTCCTCCACAGGGTTTGGAGAGACCCAGTACTTC
>TRBJ1-5|TRBV5-1|-|-
CASSLGLGGGNQPQHF
TGCGCCAGCAGCTTGGGTCTGGGGGGAGGCAATCAGCCCCAGCATTTT
>TRBJ2-1|TRBV14|-|-
CASSQYVASAHSYNEQFF
TGTGCCAGCAGCCAATATGTGGCTAGCGCCCACTCCTACAATGAGCAGTTCTTC
>TRBJ1-3|TRBV10-3|-|once
CAISMGPNSGNTIYF
TGTGCCATCAGTATGGGACCGAACTCTGGAAACACCATATATTTT
>TRBJ2-1|TRBV5-4|TRBD2|-
CASSLESGRAYNEQFF
TGTGCCAGCAGCTTGGAAAGCGGGAGGGCCTACAATGAGCAGTTCTTC